This entry features one T cell receptor beta chain sequence. Its matching antigen is unknown. Other DNA variants within this sample encode the same CDR3. Repertoires were generated with immunoSEQ multiplex PCR, while TCRdb's copy carries only in-frame clones and drops some. The data contain some 1,900,000 clones, just under 95% of them singletons. The V gene lost 1 base and the J gene lost 4 bases, with 11 bases spanning the gap. The CDR3 contains 14 residues. CDR1 is SGHAT and CDR2 is FQNNGV in the germline V gene. This sample was taken from a study of shared clonotypes between healthy human individuals. Study background: Each donor's CD8 memory used one plate, CD8 naive two, each CD4 subset three. Findings and limits, study-wide: Depth was large, yet rarefaction showed that sorted-subset sequencing was incomplete. Represented genetic and exposure-history diversity was restricted by having few donors.

CD45RO-negative, CCR7-selected cells formed the naive CD8 fraction, which excluded terminally differentiated effector memory CD45RA+ cells. Recent acute infections and vaccinations were absent in the healthy HIV-negative adult donors. The sample consisted of naive CD8+ T cells sorted from blood. The TCR sequence derives from a man aged 18 to 30 in good health. This sequence joins TRBV11-2 and TRBJ2-7; D unresolved. The CDR3 DNA is TGTGCCAGCAGCTTAGTGACCGGTAGTTACGAGCAGTACTTC. It translates to CASSLVTGSYEQYF.